The rows below give T cell receptor beta chains drawn from one sample of a study of OX40 agonist ivuxolimab in advanced cancers. Sequencing used immunoSEQ multiplex PCR; TCRdb keeps in-frame clones, though not all of them. The sample contains some 60,000 clones, 91% of which appear only once. The material sequenced was CD4+ or CD8+ T cells sorted from blood, taken in a trial of the OX40 agonist ivuxolimab. The receptors come from an adult with an advanced solid tumor such as melanoma, head and neck, liver or kidney cancer. Both conserved end residues are part of each CDR3. The D gene is left open where the match is weak. Expanded clones are given a class, and other clones once, few, many or no size at all.

V gene	D gene	clone size	CDR3 protein
TRBV21-1	.	.	CASSKVGDREGNQPQHF
TRBV13	.	.	CASSPQRATKNIQYF
TRBV7-9	TRBD2	.	CASSRHPGTNSGANVLTF
TRBV27	.	.	CASSLERYNEQFF
TRBV12-5	.	.	CASDDQGTPLGQYF
TRBV28	TRBD2	.	CASSLSRTSGSSYEQYF
TRBV18	.	.	CASSEYTDTQYF
TRBV10-2	.	.	CASSGPQDSLYNEQFF
TRBV29-1	TRBD2	.	CSVEIAGGYNEQFF
TRBV5-4	TRBD1	.	CASSGGQAYEQYF
TRBV4-3	.	once	CASSQDFGTYNEQFF
TRBV28	.	.	CASGWDRFDEQFF
TRBV6-4	TRBD1	.	CASRGGWTGKTSGNTIYF
TRBV28	TRBD2	.	CASSLVAGGSKETQYF
TRBV7-9	.	.	CASSYPGLNEKLFF
TRBV6-5	.	.	CASSYPTGPSHYEQYF
TRBV27	TRBD1	once	CASSLYRGYEQYF
TRBV4-3	.	.	CASSQDLGLLYEQYF
TRBV7-9	.	.	CASTMEGSNTGELFF
TRBV7-9	TRBD1	.	CASSTRTGVHFYGYTF
TRBV27	TRBD1	.	CASSLSGQGGNQPQHF
TRBV10-3	.	.	CAISVWDQRNLNYGYTF
TRBV14	.	.	CASSHWAGDGYTF
TRBV6-1	.	.	CASLGSGNEKLFF
TRBV7-9	.	.	CASSQQQQETQYF
TRBV5-1	TRBD2	.	CASSFTGGTYEQYF
TRBV11-3	.	once	CASSTMERVRTNEKLFF
TRBV25-1	TRBD2	once	CASSERGGISRDTQYF
TRBV27	TRBD2	.	CASSVGLAYEQYF
TRBV2	.	.	CASSAPAADMNTGELFF
TRBV4-3	TRBD1	.	CASSHGQGGFSGANVLTF
TRBV5-8	.	once	CASSSGPNQPQHF
TRBV7-9	TRBD1	.	CASSSGDREKYNEQFF
TRBV6-6	.	once	CASSYTAPSENIQYF
TRBV11-2	.	.	CASSQGTLPGQETQYF
TRBV28	.	few	CASSSPGTVYNEQFF
TRBV19	TRBD2	.	CASSILSSGSGDEQYF
TRBV7-9	.	.	CASSSGMGTGELFF
TRBV7-3	.	.	CASSLGQTSYNEQFF
TRBV27	TRBD1	.	CASSHRGRYEQYF
TRBV6-1	.	.	CASSEFFSQETQYF
TRBV6-1	.	.	CASREGVNTEAFF
TRBV4-1	.	.	CASSQLELEDQYF
TRBV6-5	TRBD1	.	CASSDRGGGTDTQYF
TRBV7-2	.	.	CASSLQGPDTQYF
TRBV2	.	.	CASSGEDFNEQFF
TRBV5-8	.	.	CASEQVRGFYNEQFF
TRBV7-6	TRBD1	.	CASSLTGGFPDTQYF
TRBV7-7	TRBD1	.	CASSLTGASTDTQYF
TRBV5-1	TRBD1	.	CASSLRTGILETQYF
TRBV4-2	.	.	CASSQPAPSTLGGHGYTF